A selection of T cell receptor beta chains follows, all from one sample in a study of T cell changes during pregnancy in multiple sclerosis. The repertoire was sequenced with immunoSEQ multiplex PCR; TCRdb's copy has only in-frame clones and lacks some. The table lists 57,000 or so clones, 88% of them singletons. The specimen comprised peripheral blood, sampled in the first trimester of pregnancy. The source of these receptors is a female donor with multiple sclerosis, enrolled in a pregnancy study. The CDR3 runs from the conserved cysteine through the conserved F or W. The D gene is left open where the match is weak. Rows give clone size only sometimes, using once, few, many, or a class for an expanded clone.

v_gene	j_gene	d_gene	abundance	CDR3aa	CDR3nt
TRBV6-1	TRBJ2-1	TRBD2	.	CASETGTSNEQFF	TGTGCCAGCGAGACCGGGACTAGTAACGAGCAGTTCTTC
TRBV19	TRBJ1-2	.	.	CASSIRGPGANYGYTF	TGTGCCAGTAGTATACGAGGGCCAGGAGCTAACTATGGCTACACCTTC
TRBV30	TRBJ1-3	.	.	CAWEHGQGNTIYF	TGTGCCTGGGAACATGGACAGGGAAACACCATATATTTT
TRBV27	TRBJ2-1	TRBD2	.	CASKALSQGLAGGSSYNEQFF	TGTGCCAGCAAAGCCCTTTCCCAGGGACTAGCGGGAGGGAGCTCCTACAATGAGCAGTTCTTC
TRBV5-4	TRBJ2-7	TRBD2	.	CASSSESGGAYEQYF	TGTGCCAGCAGCTCAGAGAGCGGGGGTGCCTACGAGCAGTACTTC
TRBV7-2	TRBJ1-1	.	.	CASSLTGFAEAFF	TGTGCCAGCAGCTTAACAGGGTTCGCTGAAGCTTTCTTT
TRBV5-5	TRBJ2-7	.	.	CASRLTGYEQYF	TGTGCCAGCAGGTTAACAGGGTACGAGCAGTACTTC
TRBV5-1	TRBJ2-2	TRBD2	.	CASSLSGGFLPGELFF	TGCGCCAGCAGCTTATCGGGAGGCTTTTTACCCGGGGAGCTGTTTTTT
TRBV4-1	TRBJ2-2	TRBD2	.	CASSHGDYRNTGELFF	TGCGCCAGCAGCCATGGGGACTACCGGAACACCGGGGAGCTGTTTTTT
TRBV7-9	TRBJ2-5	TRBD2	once	CASSLVSSGSYETQYF	TGTGCCAGCAGCTTAGTCTCTAGCGGGAGTTATGAGACCCAGTACTTC
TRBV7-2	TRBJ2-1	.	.	CASSLGTAQFF	TGTGCCAGCAGCCTTGGAACAGCGCAGTTCTTC
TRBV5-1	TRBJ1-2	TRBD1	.	CASSATSGTGNGYTF	TGCGCCAGCAGCGCTACGTCCGGGACAGGGAATGGCTACACCTTC
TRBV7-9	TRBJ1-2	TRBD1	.	CASSLGTVKGYTF	TGTGCCAGCAGCCTCGGGACAGTTAAAGGCTACACCTTC
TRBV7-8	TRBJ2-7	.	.	CASSSPQVGVSYEQYF	TGTGCCAGCAGCTCCCCCCAGGTCGGCGTCTCCTACGAGCAGTACTTC
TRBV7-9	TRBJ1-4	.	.	CASSLQGYEKLFF	TGTGCCAGCAGCTTACAGGGTTATGAAAAACTGTTTTTT
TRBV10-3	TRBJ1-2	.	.	CAIRPRIPDNYGYTF	TGTGCCATCAGACCGAGAATACCTGATAACTATGGCTACACCTTC
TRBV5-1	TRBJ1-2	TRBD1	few	CASSLFGSATGGASGYTF	TGCGCCAGCAGCTTGTTCGGGTCGGCGACAGGGGGCGCCTCTGGCTACACCTTC
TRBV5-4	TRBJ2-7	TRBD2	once	CASSLLGDYSYEQYF	TGTGCCAGCAGCTTGTTGGGGGACTACTCCTACGAGCAGTACTTC
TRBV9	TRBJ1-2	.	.	CASSVIQAGDYGYTF	TGTGCCAGCAGCGTCATACAGGCTGGTGACTATGGCTACACCTTC
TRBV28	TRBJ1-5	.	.	CASSFLGQGNQPQHF	TGTGCCAGCAGTTTTTTGGGTCAGGGGAATCAGCCCCAGCATTTT
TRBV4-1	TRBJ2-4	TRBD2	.	CASSPAGLAKNIQYF	TGCGCCAGCAGCCCAGCGGGGCTAGCCAAAAACATTCAGTACTTC
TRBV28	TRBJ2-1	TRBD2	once	CASSLSGRGEQFF	TGTGCCAGCAGTTTAAGCGGGAGGGGTGAGCAGTTCTTC
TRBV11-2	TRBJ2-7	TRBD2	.	CDNPIPPGGLYEQYF	TGTGATAACCCTATCCCCCCGGGAGGGCTCTACGAGCAGTACTTC
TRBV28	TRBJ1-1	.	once	CASSLGPGTEAFF	TGTGCCAGCAGTCTCGGTCCGGGCACTGAAGCTTTCTTT
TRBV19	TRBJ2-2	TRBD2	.	CASSMQAGANTGELFF	TGTGCCAGTAGTATGCAGGCGGGGGCGAACACCGGGGAGCTGTTTTTT
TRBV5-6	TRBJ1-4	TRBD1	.	CASSLGAQQGVYEKLFF	TGTGCCAGCAGCTTGGGGGCTCAACAGGGGGTATATGAAAAACTGTTTTTT
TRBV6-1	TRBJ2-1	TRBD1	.	CASTPDRGRYNEQFF	TGTGCCAGCACCCCCGACAGGGGGAGATACAATGAGCAGTTCTTC
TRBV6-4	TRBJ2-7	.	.	CASSDGDTYEQYF	TGTGCCAGCAGTGACGGGGACACCTACGAGCAGTACTTC
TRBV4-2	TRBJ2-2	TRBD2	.	CASSHYGLAANTGELFF	TGTGCCAGCAGCCACTACGGACTAGCGGCGAACACCGGGGAGCTGTTTTTT
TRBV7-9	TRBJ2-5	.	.	CASSRDTVEETQYF	TGTGCCAGCAGCCGGGACACAGTCGAAGAGACCCAGTACTTC
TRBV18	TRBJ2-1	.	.	CASSLFADNEQFF	TGTGCCAGCTCCCTTTTCGCAGACAATGAGCAGTTCTTC
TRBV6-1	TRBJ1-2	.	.	CASSEPGGLYGYTF	TGTGCCAGCAGTGAACCGGGGGGTCTCTATGGCTACACCTTC
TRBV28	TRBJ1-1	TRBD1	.	CASIPGQGAEAFF	TGTGCCAGCATTCCGGGACAGGGGGCGGAAGCTTTCTTT
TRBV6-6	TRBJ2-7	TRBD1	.	CASSLGQNSYEQYF	TGTGCCAGCAGCCTGGGACAGAATTCCTACGAGCAGTACTTC
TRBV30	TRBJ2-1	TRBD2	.	CAWSGPGTSGFNEQFF	TGTGCCTGGAGTGGTCCCGGAACTAGCGGATTCAATGAGCAGTTCTTC
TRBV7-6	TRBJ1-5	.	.	CASSQGADSNQPQHF	TGTGCCAGCAGCCAGGGTGCAGATAGCAATCAGCCCCAGCATTTT
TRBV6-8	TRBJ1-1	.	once	CASSSDRHTEAFF	TGTGCCAGCAGCTCAGACAGACACACTGAAGCTTTCTTT
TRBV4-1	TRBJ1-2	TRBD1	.	CASSQVVPDRGPYGYTF	TGCGCCAGCAGCCAAGTAGTTCCGGACAGGGGTCCGTATGGCTACACCTTC
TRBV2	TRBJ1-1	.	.	CASTGETEAFF	TGTGCCAGCACGGGGGAGACTGAAGCTTTCTTT
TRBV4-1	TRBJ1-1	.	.	CASSPSWWPTEAFF	TGCGCCAGCAGCCCCTCATGGTGGCCCACTGAAGCTTTCTTT
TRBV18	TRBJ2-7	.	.	CASSPVNRLDYEQYF	TGTGCCAGCTCACCGGTCAACCGATTAGACTACGAGCAGTACTTC
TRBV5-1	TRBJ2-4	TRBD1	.	CASSLGTEKNIQYF	TGCGCCAGCAGCCTTGGGACAGAGAAAAACATTCAGTACTTC
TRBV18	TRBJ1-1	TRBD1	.	CASSPLHGTANTEAFF	TGTGCCAGCTCACCACTACACGGGACAGCGAACACTGAAGCTTTCTTT
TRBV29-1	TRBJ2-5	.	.	CSVRGFETQYF	TGCAGCGTTAGGGGTTTCGAGACCCAGTACTTC
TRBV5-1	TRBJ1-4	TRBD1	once	CASRLQGATNEKLFF	TGCGCCAGCCGTCTTCAGGGGGCAACTAATGAAAAACTGTTTTTT
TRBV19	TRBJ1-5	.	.	CASKSSIGGYSNQPQHF	TGTGCCAGTAAGAGTAGTATCGGCGGGTATAGCAATCAGCCCCAGCATTTT
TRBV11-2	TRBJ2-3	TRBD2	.	CASSSQAGGPTDTQYF	TGTGCCAGCAGCTCCCAAGCGGGAGGGCCCACAGATACGCAGTATTTT
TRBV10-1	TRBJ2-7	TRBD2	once	CASSEGGTSRVEQYF	TGCGCCAGCAGTGAAGGTGGGACTAGTCGTGTTGAGCAGTACTTC
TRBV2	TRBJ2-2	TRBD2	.	CASSELAGAGELFF	TGTGCCAGCAGTGAACTAGCGGGAGCTGGGGAGCTGTTTTTT
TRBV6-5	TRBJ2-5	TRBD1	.	CASRRTGIQETQYF	TGTGCCAGCAGACGGACAGGGATACAAGAGACCCAGTACTTC
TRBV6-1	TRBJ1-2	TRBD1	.	CASKQGALVDGYTF	TGTGCCAGCAAGCAGGGGGCTTTAGTCGATGGCTACACCTTC